This TCR beta chain is from a study of blood T cells in healthy people across ages. Through a sample-barcoded 5' primer and a J-beta primer mix, a second PCR was run for about 7 to 12 cycles. Every sample gave at least 2.5 million paired-end reads containing CDR3. MiXCR, run by TCRdb on the 5' RACE reads, gives a single entry per CDR3 protein. The sample lists 780,000 or so distinct CDR3 sequences, more than 20% occurring once. In germline, CDR1 is SEHNR, CDR2 FQNEAQ (reference sequence). CDR3 length: 16 amino acids. V was clipped by 3 bases and J by 8 bases, with 22 bases between them. This clonotype appeared a few times. These data are also associated with another study on T cells of mothers and their children.

The chain has TRBV7-9 and TRBJ1-2; tentative D call: TRBD1 (6 bases). The sequenced sample was blood. The sequence was collected from a boy between 5 and 17 years old in good health. Here the CDR3 reads CASSLSDTGQLGGYTF. DNA of the CDR3: TGTGCCAGCAGCTTGTCCGATACAGGGCAGTTGGGAGGCTACACCTTC.